The 13 T cell receptor beta chains presented below share a single source sample, sequenced in a study of OX40 agonist ivuxolimab in advanced cancers. Clones were read by immunoSEQ multiplex PCR, and TCRdb kept only the in-frame ones, dropping some. The table records roughly 67,000 clones, more than 75% of them present only once. Sample: CD4+ or CD8+ T cells sorted from blood, taken in a trial of the OX40 agonist ivuxolimab. These receptor sequences come from an adult with an advanced solid tumor such as melanoma, head and neck, liver or kidney cancer.

The rearrangement joins TRBV4-3 to TRBJ1-4, with no clear D. Germline CDR1 LGHNA, CDR2 YSLEER. The CDR3 is 16 amino acids. Deletions cut 2 bases from V and 2 bases from J, with 12 bases between. CDR3 amino acids: CASSQLRGGTNEKLFF. The CDR3 DNA sequence: TGCGCCAGCAGCCAACTTCGGGGTGGCACTAATGAAAAACTGTTTTTT.

In its sample, this clone was seen a few times. Here the CDR3 DNA reads TGTGCCAGCAGCGAGTGGACTAGCGGGAGCCCCGAGCAGTACTTC. This gives the protein CASSEWTSGSPEQYF. The chain employs TRBV11-2 and TRBJ2-7; the match to TRBD2 covers 13 bases. Trimming took 5 bases from V and 6 from J; bases not matched to a gene: 7. Germline V gene data show CDR1 as SGHAT and CDR2 as FQNNGV. The CDR3 spans 15 residues.

The chain carries TRBV9 and TRBJ1-3; TRBD1 matches at 9 bases. CDR1 is SGDLS, CDR2 YYNGEE, per germline. The CDR3 length is 19 residues. V shed 4 bases, J shed 3 bases, and the junction held 17 bases outside the gene matches. CDR3 region: CASSHPLNSGTGNGNTIYF. DNA of the CDR3: TGTGCCAGCAGCCACCCTCTAAACTCCGGGACAGGGAATGGAAACACCATATATTTT.

This rearrangement joins TRBV7-2 to TRBJ1-2; 7 nucleotides line up with TRBD1. From germline, CDR1 is SGHTA and CDR2 FQGNSA. Trimming cost V 5 bases and J 6 bases; bases outside gene matches: 6. The CDR3 has 13 residues. The CDR3 bases are TGTGCCAGCAGCCTCCGGGACAGTCATGGCTACACCTTC. This sequence encodes CASSLRDSHGYTF.

The table lists this clone with a few counts. The J gene is TRBJ2-3, the V gene TRBV11-3, with 11 positions matching TRBD1. Trimming at V came to 4 bases and at J to 7 bases, leaving 7 bases not matched to a gene. Germline lookup yields CDR1 SGHNT and CDR2 YENEEA. CDR3 size: 15 residues. The CDR3 DNA reads TGTGCCAGCAGCTCCTCCGGACAGGGGGCGTATACGCAGTATTTT. It codes for CASSSSGQGAYTQYF.

V usage is TRBV7-3 and J usage is TRBJ1-4; 10 positions match TRBD1. This CDR3 is 14 amino acids long. J gave up 6 bases and V 5 bases, and 3 bases lay outside the gene matches. Germline assignment: CDR1 SGHTA and CDR2 FQGTGA. This CDR3 is CASSQTGGDEKLFF. Here the CDR3 DNA reads TGTGCCAGCAGCCAGACAGGGGGCGATGAAAAACTGTTTTTT.

The chain combines TRBV7-6 with TRBJ1-4, with no clear D. The V end was cut by 1 base, the J end by 5 bases, with 8 bases between. The germline V gene encodes CDR1 SGHVS and CDR2 FNYEAQ. The CDR3 consists of 14 residues. Written as DNA, the CDR3 is TGTGCCAGCAGCTTAGGAGCGTCGAATGAAAAACTGTTTTTT. It codes for CASSLGASNEKLFF. The variable domain in full, completed from reference TRBV7-6 and TRBJ1-4, reads GAGVSQSPRYKVTKRGQDVALRCDPISGHVSLYWYRQALGQGPEFLTYFNYEAQQDKSGLPNDRFSAERPEGSISTLTIQRTEQRDSAMYRCASSLGASNEKLFFGSGTQLSVL.

V gene TRBV28 combines with J gene TRBJ2-7; no reliable D call. This CDR3 comprises 12 residues. V was pared by 1 base and J by 2 bases, with 3 bases between. From germline, CDR1 is MDHEN and CDR2 SYDVKM. CDR3 amino acids: CASSLFAYEQYF. CDR3 nucleotides: TGTGCCAGCAGTTTATTTGCCTACGAGCAGTACTTC.

The chain combines TRBV6-5 with TRBJ1-1; TRBD1 matches at 9 bases. Germline values: CDR1 MNHEY, CDR2 SVGAGI. The J segment lost 4 bases and the V segment lost 5 bases, leaving 8 bases of the junction unmatched. This CDR3 is built from 15 residues. The CDR3 region is CASSKGTGRLTEAFF. DNA of the CDR3: TGTGCCAGCAGTAAAGGGACAGGGCGGCTCACTGAAGCTTTCTTT.

The chain carries TRBV19 and TRBJ1-1; D possibly corresponds to TRBD1 (5 bases). The ends were cut back, 7 bases at V and 10 bases at J, with 13 bases in the middle. CDR1 and CDR2 (germline): LNHDA, SQIVND (reference sequence). This CDR3 region has 11 residues. The DNA for the CDR3 is TGTGCCAGTATCGACAGTAGAGGAGCTTTCTTT. As protein: CASIDSRGAFF.

The chain's CDR3 is CASSTRDRGRVEQYF. CDR3 nucleotides: TGTGCCAGCAGTACTCGGGACAGGGGGCGGGTTGAGCAGTACTTC. The chain employs TRBV6-6 and TRBJ2-7, with 12 bases identical to TRBD1. Germline loops: CDR1 MNHNY, CDR2 SVGAGI (reference sequence). CDR3 length: 15 residues. J was trimmed by 7 bases and V by 5 bases; bases with no gene match: 9.

The chain carries TRBV30 and TRBJ1-4; tentative D call: TRBD1 (6 bases). Trimming removed 3 bases from V and 7 bases from J, with 9 bases in between. The CDR3 loop spans 12 amino acids. Germline CDR1 and CDR2: GTSNPN and SVGIG (reference sequence). The CDR3 coding sequence is TGTGCCTGGAGGGGGGGCGGTGAAAAACTGTTTTTT. Amino acid sequence: CAWRGGGEKLFF. Based on the CDR3 plus reference TRBV30 and TRBJ1-4, the full variable domain is SQTIHQWPATLVQPVGSPLSLECTVEGTSNPNLYWYRQAAGRGLQLLFYSVGIGQISSEVPQNLSASRPQDRQFILSSKKLLLSDSGFYLCAWRGGGEKLFFGSGTQLSVL.

Notes on this clone: This sample includes further DNA sequences coding for the same CDR3. The chain couples TRBV27 to TRBJ1-5; 7 bases are a match to TRBD1. Unmatched junction bases numbered 6, after V lost 6 bases and J lost 7 bases. CDR3 length: 13 residues. The germline gives CDR1 MNHEY, CDR2 SMNVEV (reference sequence). CDR3 residues: CASSRQGRQPQHF. The CDR3 DNA sequence: TGTGCCAGCAGCCGACAGGGACGGCAGCCCCAGCATTTT.